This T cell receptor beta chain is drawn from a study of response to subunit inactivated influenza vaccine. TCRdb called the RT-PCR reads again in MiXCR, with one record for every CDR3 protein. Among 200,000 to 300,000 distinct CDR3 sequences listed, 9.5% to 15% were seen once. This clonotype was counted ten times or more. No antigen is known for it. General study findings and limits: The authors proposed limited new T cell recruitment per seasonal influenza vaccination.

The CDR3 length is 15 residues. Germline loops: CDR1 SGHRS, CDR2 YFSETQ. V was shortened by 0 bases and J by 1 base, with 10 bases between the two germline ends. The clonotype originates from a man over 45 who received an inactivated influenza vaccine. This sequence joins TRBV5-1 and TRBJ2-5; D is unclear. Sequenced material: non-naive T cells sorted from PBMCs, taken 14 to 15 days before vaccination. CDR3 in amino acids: CASSLANPPQETQYF. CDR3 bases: TGCGCCAGCAGCTTGGCCAACCCGCCCCAAGAGACCCAGTACTTC.